This TCR beta chain appears in the sequencing data of a study of shared clonotypes between healthy human individuals. The germline gives CDR1 SNHLY, CDR2 FYNNEI. This CDR3 is built from 15 residues. The ends lost 5 bases at V and 6 bases at J; junction bases unmatched: 8. Study findings and constraints: A handful of donors shared about 4.8% of their naive CD4 clonotypes. Tissues were not sampled, only blood, and their repertoires likely differ.

Notes on this clone: What it binds is not known.

TCRdb's copy holds only in-frame clones and misses some; the assay was immunoSEQ multiplex PCR. This table holds over a million clones, approximately 96% found once. Each donor was a Caucasian adult residing in Nashville, Tennessee. CD45RA-negative memory and CD45RA+ naive subsets were split from the CD4+ cells. The chain links TRBV2 to TRBJ2-1; the match to TRBD1 covers 9 bases. This sequence was found in a man aged 25 to 40 in good health. Sequenced: naive CD4+ T cells sorted from blood. Subset meaning: CD45RA+ positively selected. The CDR3 loop reads CASSYSGQGVNEQFF. For the CDR3, the DNA is TGTGCCAGCAGTTACTCGGGACAGGGTGTCAATGAGCAGTTCTTC.